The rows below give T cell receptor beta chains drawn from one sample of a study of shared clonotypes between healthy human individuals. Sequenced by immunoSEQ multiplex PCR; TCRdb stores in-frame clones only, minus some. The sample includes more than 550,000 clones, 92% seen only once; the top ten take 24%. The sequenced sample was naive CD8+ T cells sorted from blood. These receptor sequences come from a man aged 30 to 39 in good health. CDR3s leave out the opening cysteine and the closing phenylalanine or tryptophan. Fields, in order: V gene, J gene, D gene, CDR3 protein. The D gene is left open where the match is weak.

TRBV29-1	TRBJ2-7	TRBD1	SVEGGQGPYEQY
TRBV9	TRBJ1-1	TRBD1	ASSPWDRTEEAF
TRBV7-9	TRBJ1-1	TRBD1	ASSPTPGQGLQAF
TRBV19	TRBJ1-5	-	AAISARPGSNQPQH
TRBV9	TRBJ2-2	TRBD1	ASSSEGRGTVNTGELF
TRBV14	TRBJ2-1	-	ASSQDSAIYNEQF
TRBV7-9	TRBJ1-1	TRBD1	ASSSIGTGGGAEAF
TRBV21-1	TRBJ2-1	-	ASSPGGSYNEQF
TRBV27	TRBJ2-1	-	ASSLRGRDNEQF
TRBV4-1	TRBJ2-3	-	ASSQDPQGTSTDTQY
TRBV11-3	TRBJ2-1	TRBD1	ASSFAGTGGHEQF
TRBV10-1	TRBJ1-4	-	ASSESLEKLF
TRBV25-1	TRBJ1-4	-	ASSGQTRDLSWGEKLF
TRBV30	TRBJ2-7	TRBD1	AWSAGGSYEQY
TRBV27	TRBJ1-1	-	ASSTPGFDTEAF
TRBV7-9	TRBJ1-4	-	ASSLVQENEKLF
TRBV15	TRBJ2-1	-	ATGGVYEQF
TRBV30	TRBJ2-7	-	AWSSIVSSYEQY
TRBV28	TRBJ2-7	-	ASSFSYEQY
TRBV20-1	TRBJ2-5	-	SAVWVETQY
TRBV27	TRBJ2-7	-	ASSPTRSYEQY
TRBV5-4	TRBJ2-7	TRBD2	ASSPGLAGKYEQY
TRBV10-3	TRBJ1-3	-	AISEPKTGNSGNTIY
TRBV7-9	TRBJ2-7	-	ASIGQLAYEQY
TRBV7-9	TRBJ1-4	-	ASSRPGDPNEKLF
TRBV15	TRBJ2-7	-	ATSRKWRGTTYEQY
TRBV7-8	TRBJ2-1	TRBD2	ANVPGLAGRGAYNEQF
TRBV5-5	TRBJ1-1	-	ASSLQAGWIQGNTEAF
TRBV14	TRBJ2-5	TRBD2	ASSQEAVLGLQETQY
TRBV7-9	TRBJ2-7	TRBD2	ASSPRTSAAYEQY
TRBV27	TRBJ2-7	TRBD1	ASSPTGTGTYEQY
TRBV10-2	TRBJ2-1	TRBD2	ASRSSGSSYNEQF
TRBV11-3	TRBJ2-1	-	ASSTRDKLNEQF
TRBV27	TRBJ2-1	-	ASSPVGSGNEQF
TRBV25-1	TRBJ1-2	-	ASRSIGGLGYT
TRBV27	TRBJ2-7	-	ASSPSMRSSYEQY
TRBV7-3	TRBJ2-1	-	ASSLGSSSYNEQF
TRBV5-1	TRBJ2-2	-	ASSFLPDRNTGELF
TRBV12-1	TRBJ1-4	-	ASSFARGQGGECEKLF
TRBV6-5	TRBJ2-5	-	ASSYQKQGGETQY
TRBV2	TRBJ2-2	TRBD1	ARRRGAGQGLESGELF